This TCR beta chain is from a study of CD8+ T cells in alopecia areata. The study, taken as a whole, reports: Affected scalp, especially in alopecia totalis/universalis, had a higher clonality than normal scalp did. Sequencing of scalp samples also includes resident alphabeta T cells from normal skin.

Investigators isolated RNA and reverse transcribed it into cDNA to act as the sequencing template. Repertoires were generated with immunoSEQ multiplex PCR, while TCRdb's copy carries only in-frame clones and drops some. The sample includes more than 200,000 clones, roughly two thirds seen only once; the top ten take 1% to 1.5%. On this clone itself: Antigen unknown.

The sample in question was CD4+ T cells sorted from blood, obtained at week 0. This receptor was obtained from a human donor with alopecia areata.

The CDR3 loop is CASSLDGQGAREQYF. DNA for the CDR3: TGCGCCAGCAGCTTGGACGGACAGGGGGCGCGCGAGCAGTACTTC. This chain links TRBV5-1 with TRBJ2-7; 11 bases match TRBD1. Per the germline V gene, CDR1 is SGHRS and CDR2 is YFSETQ. This CDR3 is built from 15 residues. Trimming cost V 0 bases and J 6 bases; bases outside gene matches: 5.